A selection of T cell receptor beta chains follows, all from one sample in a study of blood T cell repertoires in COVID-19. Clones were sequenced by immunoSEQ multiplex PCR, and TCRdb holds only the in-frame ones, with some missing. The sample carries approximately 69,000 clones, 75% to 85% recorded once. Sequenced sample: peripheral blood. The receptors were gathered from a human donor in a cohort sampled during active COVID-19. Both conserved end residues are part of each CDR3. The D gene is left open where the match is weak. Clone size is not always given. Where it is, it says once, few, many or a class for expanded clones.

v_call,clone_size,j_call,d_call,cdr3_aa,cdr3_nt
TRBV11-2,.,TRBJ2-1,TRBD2,CASSQGLAAYNEQFF,TGTGCCAGCAGCCAAGGACTAGCGGCCTACAATGAGCAGTTCTTC
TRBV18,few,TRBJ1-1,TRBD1,CASSPDRGTEAFF,TGTGCCAGCTCACCGGACAGGGGCACTGAAGCTTTCTTT
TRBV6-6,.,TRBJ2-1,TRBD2,CASRGTGTSVENEQFF,TGTGCCAGCAGGGGAACCGGGACTAGCGTGGAGAATGAGCAGTTCTTC
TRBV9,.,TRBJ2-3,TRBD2,CASSVAAGGPEDTQYF,TGTGCCAGCAGCGTAGCAGCGGGAGGGCCGGAAGATACGCAGTATTTT
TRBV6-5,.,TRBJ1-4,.,CAARGGSGEKLFF,TGTGCCGCCCGGGGGGGGAGTGGTGAAAAACTGTTTTTT
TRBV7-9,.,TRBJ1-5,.,CASSLGQVSNQPQHF,TGTGCCAGCAGCTTAGGACAGGTTAGCAATCAGCCCCAGCATTTT
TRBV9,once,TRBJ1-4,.,CASSVAGGNYEKLFF,TGTGCCAGCAGCGTAGCGGGGGGGAATTATGAAAAACTGTTTTTT
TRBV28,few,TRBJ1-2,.,CASSFIDRKNYGYTF,TGTGCCAGCAGTTTCATAGACAGGAAGAACTATGGCTACACCTTC
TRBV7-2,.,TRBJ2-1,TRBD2,CASRGRAAEQFF,TGTGCCAGCAGGGGGAGGGCAGCTGAGCAGTTCTTC
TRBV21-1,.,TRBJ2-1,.,CASCRGLAGGSSEQFF,TGTGCCAGCTGCAGGGGACTAGCGGGAGGAAGTAGCGAGCAGTTCTTC
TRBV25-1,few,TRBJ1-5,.,CASGEDGRGNQPQHF,TGTGCCAGCGGGGAGGATGGAAGGGGCAATCAGCCCCAGCATTTT
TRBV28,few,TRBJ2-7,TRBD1,CASSPQGGASYTKYF,TGTGCCAGCAGTCCTCAAGGGGGCGCCTCGTATACTAAGTACTTC
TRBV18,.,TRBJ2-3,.,CASSPSQGNADTQYF,TGTGCCAGCTCACCCTCACAGGGTAACGCAGATACGCAGTATTTT
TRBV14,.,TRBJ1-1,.,CASSQSGTYYEAFF,TGTGCCAGCAGCCAATCGGGGACATACTACGAAGCTTTCTTT
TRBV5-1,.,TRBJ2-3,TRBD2,CASSFATSGGDTQYF,TGCGCCAGCAGCTTTGCAACTAGCGGGGGTGATACGCAGTATTTT
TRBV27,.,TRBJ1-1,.,CASSLQQGRNTEAFF,TGTGCCAGCAGTTTGCAACAGGGCAGGAACACTGAAGCTTTCTTT
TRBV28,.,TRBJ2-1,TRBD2,CASSLGGRAYNEQFF,TGTGCCAGCAGTTTAGGGGGGAGGGCCTACAATGAGCAGTTCTTC
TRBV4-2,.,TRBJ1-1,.,CASSQDAFGDTEAFF,TGTGCCAGCAGCCAAGATGCTTTCGGGGACACTGAAGCTTTCTTT
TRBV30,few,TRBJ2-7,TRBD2,CASQVRGGFSEQYF,TGTGCCTCCCAGGTCCGGGGGGGATTTAGCGAGCAGTACTTC
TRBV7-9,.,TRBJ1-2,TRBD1,CASSLGTGGARGYTF,TGTGCCAGCAGCTTAGGGACAGGGGGCGCTCGAGGCTACACCTTC
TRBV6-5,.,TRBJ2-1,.,CASGTGDSLGEQFF,TGTGCCAGCGGAACGGGGGACTCCCTGGGTGAGCAGTTCTTC
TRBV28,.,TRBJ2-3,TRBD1,CATTVGGQERDTQYF,TGTGCCACTACGGTTGGGGGACAGGAGAGAGATACGCAGTATTTT
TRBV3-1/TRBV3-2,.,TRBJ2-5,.,CASSLRTAGETQYF,TGTGCCAGCAGCCTTCGCACAGCCGGAGAGACCCAGTACTTC
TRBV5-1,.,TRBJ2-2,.,CASSQSSLGATGELFF,TGCGCCAGCAGCCAGAGTAGTCTAGGAGCCACCGGGGAGCTGTTTTTT
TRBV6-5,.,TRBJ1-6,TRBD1,CASQTDRADNSPLHF,TGTGCCAGCCAGACCGACAGGGCGGATAATTCACCCCTCCACTTT
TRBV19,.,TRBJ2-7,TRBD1,CASSNPTGLVQYEQYF,TGTGCCAGTAGTAACCCGACAGGGTTGGTACAATACGAGCAGTACTTC
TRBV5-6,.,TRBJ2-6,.,CASSLDSSGSVGANVLTF,TGTGCCAGCAGCTTGGACAGCTCGGGATCCGTTGGGGCCAACGTCCTGACTTTC
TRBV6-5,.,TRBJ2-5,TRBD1,CASSYGTGTEETQYF,TGTGCCAGCAGTTACGGGACCGGGACAGAAGAGACCCAGTACTTC